This T cell receptor (beta chain) was observed in a study of blood T cell repertoires in COVID-19. Sequencing was performed with immunoSEQ multiplex PCR; in TCRdb, only in-frame clones are kept and a portion is missing. The sample has tens of thousands of clones; less than 90% are singletons. The CDR3 extends over 15 amino acids. V was cut by 7 bases and J by 3 bases, with 18 bases left in between. Germline CDR1 is MNHEY and CDR2 is SVGAGI. The chain is built from TRBV6-5 and TRBJ1-1; unclear D gene. The sequenced sample was peripheral blood. The clonotype comes from a woman aged 55-69 years with acute or convalescent COVID-19. The CDR3 spells CASNLIPRFYTEAFF. In DNA, the CDR3 is TGTGCCAGCAACCTGATCCCGAGGTTTTACACTGAAGCTTTCTTT.